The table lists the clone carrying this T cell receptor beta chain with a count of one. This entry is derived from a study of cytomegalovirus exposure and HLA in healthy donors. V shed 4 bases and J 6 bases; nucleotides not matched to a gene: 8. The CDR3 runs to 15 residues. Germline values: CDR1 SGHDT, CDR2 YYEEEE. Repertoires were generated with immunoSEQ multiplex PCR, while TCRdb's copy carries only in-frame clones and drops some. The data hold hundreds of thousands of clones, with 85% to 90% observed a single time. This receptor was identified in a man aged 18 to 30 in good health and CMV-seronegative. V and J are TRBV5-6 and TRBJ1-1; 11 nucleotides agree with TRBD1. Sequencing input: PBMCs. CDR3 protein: CASSIRTGGVSEAFF. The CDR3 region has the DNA TGTGCCAGCAGCATACGGACAGGGGGCGTTTCTGAAGCTTTCTTT.